This TCR beta chain was captured by sequencing in a study of CD8 T cells in Susac syndrome (dated by TCRdb to the late 2010s). A note on the overall study: Among the sequenced Susac syndrome patients, 5 or 6 had clinically active disease and 8 or 9 were in clinical remission. At blood withdrawal, Susac syndrome patients were either therapy-naive, taking corticosteroids (in some cases with IVIg as well), or taking IVIg alone. Repertoire sequencing was used to test whether CD8+ T cell activation and differentiation in Susac syndrome was antigen driven.

Compared with germline, V lacks 1 base and J lacks 7 bases; bases without a gene match: 10. Reading the germline V gene (reference sequence) gives CDR1 DFQATT and CDR2 SNEGSKA. The CDR3 has 15 amino acids, counting the end cysteine and phenylalanine. Here the CDR3 DNA is all that survives: 45 bases in frame from base 1. A note on this clonotype: Which antigen it targets is not known. No much larger clone is present one base from it, and per-base qualities are unavailable.

High-throughput TCR beta sequencing profiled peripheral blood CD8+ and CD4+ T cells from healthy donors, Susac syndrome patients and multiple sclerosis patients. The Susac syndrome patients fulfilled recently defined diagnostic criteria for either definite or probable disease. Bulk CD8+ and CD4+ T cells were purified magnetically by negative isolation, whereas CD8+ TEMRA cells were enriched by FACS. Blood was drawn into EDTA tubes, processed within 24 hours, and PBMCs were isolated by density gradient centrifugation. PBMCs intended for TCR sequencing were frozen in liquid nitrogen and were later thawed in a 37 degrees C water bath. A purity of at least 90% was achieved for sorted or isolated CD4+, CD8+ and CD8+ TEMRA cells. RNA was extracted using the RNeasy kit, and about 0.45 to 1 ug of the RNA was reverse transcribed with random hexamers. The immunoSEQ multiplex PCR assay, which covers 54 Vbeta and 13 Jbeta segments, was used to amplify TCR beta CDR3 regions. PCR amplification bias was corrected by using a synthetic template baseline for primer optimization and computational correction. The original pipeline was this. Reads were annotated to V, D and J genes according to IMGT and were analyzed with immunoSEQ Analyzer, with only productive sequences retained. Clonality was computed as one minus Shannon entropy normalized by log2 of the number of productive unique sequences. For each patient and control, public and private clones were evaluated within the 100 most prevalent clones. A clone was defined as Susac-specific if it was absent from the healthy and MS cohorts, from some 980 published viral clones and from other ImmuneACCESS disease sequences. In-frame beta chains were kept once TCRdb had trimmed the public reads at Q25 with fastp and called clones with MiXCR. Rows with one shared CDR3 protein collapse into an entry with the most common genes and DNA. The V and J calls were determined by TCRdb, not by the authors. For this sample there are around 71,000 distinct CDR3 sequences; 93% appear just once. 0.15% of the sample rests with the top ten.

Overall study results and their limits: The CD4+ T cell repertoire of patients with Susac syndrome showed no detectable clonal expansion. The study acknowledged that relatively few individuals were included in the TCR sequencing and HLA analysis.

Sequenced material: CD4+ T cells from PBMCs. The chain uses TRBV20-1 and TRBJ1-2, and 9 junction bases match TRBD1. The source is a human donor with Susac syndrome. The nucleotides read TGCAGTGCTAGAGGCGTTATCGGACAGGGGCGTGGCTACACCTTC. It translates as CSARGVIGQGRGYTF.